These 10 T cell receptor beta chains were sequenced from one sample in a study of blood T cells in healthy people across ages. A J-beta primer mix and a sample-barcoded 5' primer were used in a second PCR of about 7 to 12 cycles. TCRdb reprocessed the 5' RACE reads via MiXCR and lists one record per CDR3 protein. Among 1.5 million to 2 million distinct CDR3 sequences listed, around half were seen once. The sequenced sample consisted of blood. These receptors were collected from a woman between 35 and 50 years old in good health.

J is TRBJ1-2 and V is TRBV11-2; TRBD1 matches at 9 bases. The CDR3 has 16 residues. Germline V gene sequence: CDR1 SGHAT, CDR2 FQNNGV. V trimming: 5 bases; J trimming: 2 bases; junction bases outside the gene matches: 9. The CDR3 nucleotides are TGTGCCAGCAGCACCCTGGGACAGGGAAACAACTATGGCTACACCTTC. Encoded protein: CASSTLGQGNNYGYTF.

A few counts support this clonotype. This chain joins TRBV5-1 and TRBJ2-1; 7 bases are a match to TRBD1. V was clipped by 0 bases and J by 8 bases; unmatched bases: 8. This CDR3 is 15 amino acids long. CDR1 and CDR2 from the germline V gene are SGHRS and YFSETQ. CDR3: CASSLAGEGAHEQFF. DNA for the CDR3: TGCGCCAGCAGCTTGGCCGGAGAGGGGGCTCATGAGCAGTTCTTC.

The chain recombines TRBV7-3 with TRBJ2-3, with D possibly TRBD1 on 7 matching bases. The CDR3 has 16 amino acids. Germline assignment: CDR1 SGHTA and CDR2 FQGTGA. Trimming removed 5 bases from V and 0 bases from J, with 15 bases in between. CDR3 coding DNA: TGTGCCAGCAGCCAGACAGGGCGGGGAAGCACAGATACGCAGTATTTT. It translates to CASSQTGRGSTDTQYF.

This clonotype was recorded many times. This rearrangement joins TRBV7-2 to TRBJ2-3, with 12 bases that match TRBD1. Germline V gene sequence: CDR1 SGHTA, CDR2 FQGNSA. The CDR3 is 15 amino acids. The V and J ends lost 5 bases and 6 bases, in that order; junction bases with no gene match: 6. The DNA of the CDR3 is TGTGCCAGCAGCACGGGACAGGGGGCGACCGATACGCAGTATTTT. Residues: CASSTGQGATDTQYF.

The rearrangement links TRBV10-3 to TRBJ2-3, with a possible D match to TRBD2 (5 bases). From germline, CDR1 is ENHRY and CDR2 SYGVKD. The CDR3 sequence is 13 residues long. V gave up 10 bases and J gave up 4 bases, with 15 bases separating them. The CDR3 is CATKTGFADTQYF. For the CDR3, the DNA is TGTGCCACCAAAACGGGGTTCGCAGATACGCAGTATTTT.

The gene calls are TRBV11-2 and TRBJ1-2; no clear D. Trimming took 1 base from V and 5 from J, leaving 14 bases between them. This CDR3 region has 15 residues. Germline V gene lookup returns CDR1 SGHAT and CDR2 FQNNGV. The chain's CDR3 is CASSLVVRSPYGYTF. In DNA form, the CDR3 reads TGTGCCAGCAGCTTAGTAGTCCGTTCACCTTATGGCTACACCTTC.

The chain uses TRBV10-3 and TRBJ1-2; TRBD1 agrees at 10 bases. The CDR3 runs to 15 residues. Germline V lookup: CDR1 ENHRY, CDR2 SYGVKD. The junction had 7 bases not matched to a gene; V was cut back by 3 bases and J by 6 bases. CDR3 nucleotides: TGTGCCATCAGTGATTGGGACAGGGGCGATGATGGCTACACCTTC. Translating it yields CAISDWDRGDDGYTF.

CDR3 amino acids: CSAAAGRNYGYTF. In DNA form, the CDR3 reads TGCAGCGCCGCTGCGGGGAGGAACTATGGCTACACCTTC. This chain uses TRBV29-1 with TRBJ1-2; D remains unclear. The V and J ends lost 7 bases and 2 bases respectively, with 14 bases between them. The CDR3 runs to 13 residues. CDR1 SQVTM and CDR2 ANQGSEA come from the germline V gene.

This clonotype was observed a handful of times. The rearrangement uses TRBV28 and TRBJ2-5; D assignment may be TRBD1 or TRBD2 (5 bases each). Trimming shortened V by 5 bases and J by 2 bases, and 12 bases separated the two germline ends. This CDR3 contains 14 residues. Germline V gene sequence: CDR1 MDHEN, CDR2 SYDVKM. The CDR3 sequence is CASSAAGGQETQYF. CDR3 DNA sequence: TGTGCCAGCAGTGCAGCTGGGGGTCAAGAGACCCAGTACTTC.

The rearrangement joins TRBV27 to TRBJ1-2; unclear D gene. CDR1 and CDR2 from the germline V gene are MNHEY and SMNVEV (reference sequence). V lost 5 bases and J lost 0, with 7 bases in between. This CDR3 has 13 amino acids. The CDR3 region is CASSGMANYGYTF. CDR3 in DNA: TGTGCCAGCAGTGGAATGGCTAACTATGGCTACACCTTC.